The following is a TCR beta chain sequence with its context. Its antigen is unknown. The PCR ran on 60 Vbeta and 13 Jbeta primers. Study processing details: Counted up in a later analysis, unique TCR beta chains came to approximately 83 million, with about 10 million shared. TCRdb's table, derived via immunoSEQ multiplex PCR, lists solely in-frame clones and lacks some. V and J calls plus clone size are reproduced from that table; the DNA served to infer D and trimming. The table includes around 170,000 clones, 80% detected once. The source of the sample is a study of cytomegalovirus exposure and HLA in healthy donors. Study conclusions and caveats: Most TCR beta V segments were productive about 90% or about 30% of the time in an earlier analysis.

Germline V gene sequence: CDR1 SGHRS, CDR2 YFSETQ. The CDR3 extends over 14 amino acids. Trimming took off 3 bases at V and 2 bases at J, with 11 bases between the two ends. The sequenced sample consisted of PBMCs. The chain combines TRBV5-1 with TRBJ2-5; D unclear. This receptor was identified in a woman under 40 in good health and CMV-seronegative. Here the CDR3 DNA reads TGCGCCAGCAGCTGGCTGTCCGATCAAGAGACCCAGTACTTC. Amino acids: CASSWLSDQETQYF.